The 13 T cell receptor beta chains below come from one sample, sequenced in a study of blood T cell repertoires in COVID-19. Only in-frame clones appear in the TCRdb table, and some are missing; sequencing was by immunoSEQ multiplex PCR. The sample consists of around 99,000 clones, 75% to 90% of them appearing once. The sequenced sample was peripheral blood. These receptors were obtained from a woman aged 45-65 years with acute or convalescent COVID-19.

The chain uses TRBV12-5 and TRBJ1-6; no clear D gene. V lost 1 base to trimming and J lost 6 bases, with 4 bases between them. CDR3 length equals 13 residues. CDR1 and CDR2 from the germline V gene are LGHNT and FRNRAP. The DNA for the CDR3 is TGTGCTAGTGGTTTGGGTATTAATTCACCCCTCCACTTT. Translation gives CASGLGINSPLHF.

The gene calls are TRBV9 and TRBJ2-3, with 14 bases lining up with TRBD2. The CDR3 sequence is 19 residues long. Trimming cost V 4 bases and J 0 bases; bases outside gene matches: 10. Germline-derived CDR1 and CDR2 are SGDLS and YYNGEE. CDR3 in DNA: TGTGCCAGCAGCCCTCCCCTGGGACTAGCGGGGGTGAGCACAGATACGCAGTATTTT. It codes for CASSPPLGLAGVSTDTQYF.

The chain combines TRBV3-1 (or the pseudogene TRBV3-2) with TRBJ2-1; 9 nucleotides align to TRBD1. CDR3 length equals 15 residues. From germline, CDR1 is LGHDT and CDR2 YNNKEL (reference sequence). With V trimmed by 3 bases and J by 3 bases, 3 bases remained unmatched. The CDR3 DNA reads TGTGCCAGCAGCCATTGGGACAGGGTCTACAATGAGCAGTTCTTC. It is translated as CASSHWDRVYNEQFF.

The V and J genes are TRBV7-9 and TRBJ2-7; D is unclear. The germline CDR1 and CDR2 sequences are SEHNR and FQNEAQ (reference sequence). The CDR3 length is 11 residues. Deletions cut 4 bases from V and 5 bases from J, with 6 bases between. As DNA, the CDR3 is TGTGCCAGCAGCTCCCTACACGAGCAGTACTTC. Protein: CASSSLHEQYF.

The V and J genes are TRBV5-6 and TRBJ2-7, with D tentatively TRBD2 (6 bases). The V gene's germline CDR1 is SGHDT and CDR2 YYEEEE. This CDR3 comprises 14 residues. V was clipped by 0 bases and J by 6 bases, with 13 bases between them. The CDR3 loop is CASSLVAPGSEQYF. As DNA, the CDR3 is TGTGCCAGCAGCTTGGTGGCCCCCGGGAGCGAGCAGTACTTC. Together with reference TRBV5-6 and TRBJ2-7, the CDR3 gives the full variable domain: DAGVTQSPTHLIKTRGQQVTLRCSPKSGHDTVSWYQQALGQGPQFIFQYYEEEERQRGNFPDRFSGHQFPNYSSELNVNALLLGDSALYLCASSLVAPGSEQYFGPGTRLTVT.

The chain has TRBV18 and TRBJ2-3; D not resolved. CDR3 length equals 14 residues. Looked up from germline, CDR1 is KGHSH and CDR2 is LQKENI. Trimming cost V 4 bases and J 2 bases, with 10 bases left between them. The CDR3 DNA is TGTGCCAGCTCACGGTACAGAAACACAGATACGCAGTATTTT. Protein product: CASSRYRNTDTQYF. Full variable domain (remainder filled in from reference TRBV18 and TRBJ2-3): NAGVMQNPRHLVRRRGQEARLRCSPMKGHSHVYWYRQLPEEGLKFMVYLQKENIIDESGMPKERFSAEFPKEGPSILRIQQVVRGDSAAYFCASSRYRNTDTQYFGPGTRLTVL.

The chain joins TRBV2 to TRBJ2-3; 10 nucleotides align to TRBD2. Germline V gene lookup returns CDR1 SNHLY and CDR2 FYNNEI. The junction had 10 bases not matched to a gene; V was cut back by 2 bases and J by 2 bases. The CDR3 is 18 amino acids. In DNA form, the CDR3 reads TGTGCCAGCAGTGAACTAGCGGGGGCCCCACTTAACACAGATACGCAGTATTTT. Protein: CASSELAGAPLNTDTQYF.

This chain joins TRBV4-1 and TRBJ2-7, with D tentatively TRBD1 (5 bases). Deletions cut 1 base from V and 0 bases from J, with 10 bases between. The CDR3 is 15 residues long. Germline loops: CDR1 MGHRA, CDR2 YSYEKL. The CDR3 loop reads CASSQGTGSSYEQYF. The CDR3 nucleotides are TGCGCCAGCAGCCAAGGAACAGGAAGCTCCTACGAGCAGTACTTC.

This rearrangement joins TRBV28 to TRBJ1-3; TRBD1 matches 7 bases. Germline CDR1 reads MDHEN; CDR2 reads SYDVKM. This CDR3 comprises 14 residues. The V gene end was trimmed by 5 bases and the J gene end by 1 base; junction bases not matched to a gene: 2. CDR3: CASSPTGSGNTIYF. The CDR3 nucleotides read TGTGCCAGCAGTCCGACAGGGTCTGGAAACACCATATATTTT.

V gene TRBV6-1 combines with J gene TRBJ1-1; tentative D call: TRBD1 (6 bases). Trimming pared 0 bases from V and 8 bases from J, leaving 13 bases between. From germline, CDR1 is MNHNS and CDR2 SASEGT. This CDR3 has 14 amino acids. The CDR3 DNA reads as TGTGCCAGCAGTGAAGCGGGAACAGGGTGGGAAGCTTTCTTT. Amino acids: CASSEAGTGWEAFF.

This sequence joins TRBV9 and TRBJ2-2, with a possible D match to TRBD2 (5 bases). The CDR3 extends over 15 amino acids. V gave up 0 bases and J gave up 0 bases, with 6 bases separating them. Germline-derived CDR1 and CDR2 are SGDLS and YYNGEE. CDR3 in amino acids: CASSVGAANTGELFF. CDR3 nucleotide sequence: TGTGCCAGCAGCGTAGGAGCGGCGAACACCGGGGAGCTGTTTTTT.

The J gene is TRBJ1-2, the V gene TRBV19; TRBD1 matches at 9 bases. The CDR3 has 14 residues. V lost 4 bases to trimming and J lost 7 bases; unmatched junction nucleotides: 7. Germline CDR1 and CDR2: LNHDA and SQIVND (reference sequence). This CDR3 is CASSTPTGGRGYTF. CDR3 nucleotides: TGTGCCAGTAGTACCCCCACAGGGGGCCGTGGCTACACCTTC.

This clone was detected only a few times. This chain uses TRBV10-3 with TRBJ2-3; D might be TRBD2 (6 bases). This CDR3 comprises 16 residues. Per germline, CDR1 ENHRY and CDR2 SYGVKD. V was trimmed by 3 bases and J by 6 bases, leaving 19 bases between them. The CDR3 spells CAISDDQGLFRDTQYF. The CDR3 nucleotides read TGTGCCATCAGTGATGATCAGGGACTCTTTAGGGATACGCAGTATTTT.